The 17 T cell receptor beta chains presented below share a single source sample, sequenced in a study of blood T cells in healthy people across ages. Using a J-beta primer mix together with a sample-barcoded 5' primer, a second PCR was run for roughly 7 to 11 cycles. MiXCR was run by TCRdb on the 5' RACE reads, yielding one entry per CDR3 protein. The data hold around 1.5 million distinct CDR3 sequences, with 40% to 50% observed a single time. The specimen sequenced was blood. These receptors all stem from a woman aged 18-29 years in good health.

CDR3 amino acids: CASSSTRSSGPNEQYF. CDR3 bases: TGTGCCAGCAGCTCAACCAGGTCTAGCGGACCGAATGAGCAGTACTTC. The rearrangement links TRBV11-2 to TRBJ2-5, with TRBD2 matching 7 bases. The CDR3 contains 16 residues. V trimming: 4 bases; J trimming: 11 bases; junction bases outside the gene matches: 19. Germline assignment: CDR1 SGHAT and CDR2 FQNNGV.

The J gene is TRBJ2-7, the V gene TRBV12-3 or TRBV12-4; D possibly corresponds to TRBD1 (6 bases). Trimming pared 5 bases from V and 5 bases from J, leaving 16 bases between. CDR3 length: 14 amino acids. This CDR3 is CASSPHREGDEQYF. CDR3 nucleotide sequence: TGTGCCAGCAGTCCTCACAGGGAAGGCGACGAGCAGTACTTC.

The chain joins TRBV7-9 to TRBJ2-7, with TRBD1 matching over 8 bases. This CDR3 comprises 13 residues. Germline CDR1 is SEHNR and CDR2 is FQNEAQ (reference sequence). V lost 7 bases and J lost 6; bases outside the gene matches: 8. The CDR3 DNA follows: TGTGCCAGCATTCGGACAGGGAAGGCCGAGCAGTACTTC. This translates into CASIRTGKAEQYF.

This clonotype was detected only a few times. The V gene is TRBV14, the J gene TRBJ2-4; TRBD1 is a possible D gene (6 bases). The J call may be mistaken, given a closer DNA end match to TRBJ2-7. The CDR3 has 14 residues. Germline CDR1 is SGHDN and CDR2 is FVKESK. The CDR3 DNA sequence: TGTGCCAGCAGTCGACAGGCTGGATTCTACGAGCAGTACTTC. It specifies CASSRQAGFYEQYF.

This clonotype was seen a handful of times. The chain has TRBV7-9 and TRBJ2-2; a weak D match, TRBD2 (6 bases). Germline CDR1 SEHNR, CDR2 FQNEAQ (reference sequence). This CDR3 is built from 17 residues. Trimming pared 5 bases from V and 1 base from J, leaving 17 bases between. The CDR3 coding sequence is TGTGCCAGCAGCCCCTTAACCTGGGACTTGAACACCGGGGAGCTGTTTTTT. As protein: CASSPLTWDLNTGELFF.

This clonotype was observed a handful of times. The chain combines TRBV24-1 with TRBJ2-1; D assignment may be TRBD1 or TRBD2 (5 bases each). V was pared by 2 bases and J by 3 bases, with 13 bases between. The CDR3 spans 16 residues. The germline V gene has CDR1 KGHDR and CDR2 SFDVKD. DNA of the CDR3: TGTGCCACCAGTGATTCACGGGGCGTGGGCTACAATGAGCAGTTCTTC. It codes for CATSDSRGVGYNEQFF.

In this sample, this clonotype turned up a few times. The rearrangement uses TRBV12-3 or TRBV12-4 and TRBJ2-4; 9 bases agree with TRBD1. This CDR3 has 18 residues. V gave up 10 bases and J gave up 0 bases; unmatched junction bases: 16. The CDR3 sequence is CATPSDRGQALAKNIQYF. As DNA, the CDR3 is TGTGCCACCCCGTCGGACAGGGGTCAAGCTCTAGCCAAAAACATTCAGTACTTC.

The chain has TRBV11-2 and TRBJ2-5; D possibly corresponds to TRBD2 (6 bases). Trimming stripped 5 bases from V and 2 bases from J, with 12 bases between. This CDR3 contains 14 residues. Germline CDR1 is SGHAT and CDR2 is FQNNGV. The CDR3 DNA sequence: TGTGCCAGCAGCATCTATGGGGGGCAAGAGACCCAGTACTTC. Translation: CASSIYGGQETQYF. The complete variable domain, with remaining parts taken from reference TRBV11-2 and TRBJ2-5, reads EAGVAQSPRYKIIEKRQSVAFWCNPISGHATLYWYQQILGQGPKLLIQFQNNGVVDDSQLPKDRFSAERLKGVDSTLKIQPAKLEDSAVYLCASSIYGGQETQYFGPGTRLLVL.

The sample holds a few counts of this clonotype. In nucleotides, the CDR3 is TGTGCCAGCAGTCCCGGAATACGGCGGAACACTGAAGCTTTCTTT. Translated, it gives CASSPGIRRNTEAFF. The genes are TRBV27 and TRBJ1-1; D is uncertain. The CDR3 extends over 15 amino acids. CDR1 is MNHEY and CDR2 is SMNVEV in the germline V gene (reference sequence). Trimming removed 5 bases at V and 1 base at J, with 14 bases between.

This chain uses TRBV28 with TRBJ2-7; TRBD1 is a possible D gene (5 bases). CDR1 is MDHEN and CDR2 is SYDVKM in the germline V gene. CDR3 length: 14 residues. Trimming removed 5 bases at V and 0 bases at J, with 11 bases between. CDR3 amino acids: CASSVPGNSYEQYF. In DNA form, the CDR3 reads TGTGCCAGCAGTGTACCAGGGAACTCCTACGAGCAGTACTTC.

A few counts support this clonotype. The V gene is TRBV6-1, the J gene TRBJ2-7; perhaps D is TRBD1 or TRBD2 (5 bases each). V was shortened by 6 bases and J by 2 bases, with 11 bases between the two germline ends. Germline V CDR1 and CDR2: MNHNS, SASEGT. The CDR3 sequence is 13 residues long. CDR3 sequence (DNA): TGTGCCAGCAGGGGGACCGCACCCTACGAGCAGTACTTC. This codes for CASRGTAPYEQYF.

This clonotype has only a few counts. This chain connects TRBV10-3 to TRBJ2-1; D ambiguous. The CDR3 loop spans 13 amino acids. In germline, CDR1 is ENHRY, CDR2 SYGVKD. Trimming stripped 4 bases from V and 10 bases from J, with 14 bases between. Written as DNA, the CDR3 is TGTGCCATCAGTGCGGTAGAGATAGGGGAGCAGTTCTTC. Amino acid sequence: CAISAVEIGEQFF.

The rearrangement links TRBV27 to TRBJ1-1, with D perhaps TRBD1 (6 bases). The V end lost 7 bases, the J end lost 1 base, and 13 bases lay between the germline ends. Germline V gene sequence: CDR1 MNHEY, CDR2 SMNVEV (reference sequence). This CDR3 has 14 amino acids. CDR3 sequence reads: CASTPGGSNTEAFF. Here the CDR3 DNA reads TGTGCCAGCACCCCTGGGGGCTCGAACACTGAAGCTTTCTTT.

This clonotype has more than one count but fewer than ten. The J gene is TRBJ2-5, the V gene TRBV7-2; the match to TRBD2 covers 12 bases. In germline, CDR1 is SGHTA, CDR2 FQGNSA. J gave up 0 bases and V 3 bases, and 2 bases lay outside the gene matches. The CDR3 has 16 amino acids. CDR3 sequence (DNA): TGTGCCAGCAGCTTGTGGACTAGCGGGGACCAAGAGACCCAGTACTTC. Protein product: CASSLWTSGDQETQYF.

CDR3 sequence reads: CAISDGSRSGYTF. CDR3 nucleotide sequence: TGTGCCATCAGTGATGGGTCAAGGAGCGGCTACACCTTC. The genes are TRBV10-3 and TRBJ1-2; no clear D. The V gene's germline CDR1 is ENHRY and CDR2 SYGVKD. With 3 bases removed from V and 8 bases from J, the gap between germline ends came to 13 bases. This CDR3 is built from 13 residues.

The chain joins TRBV3-1 to TRBJ2-7, with 9 nucleotides matching TRBD1. Germline CDR1 reads LGHDT; CDR2 reads YNNKEL (reference sequence). The CDR3 extends over 16 amino acids. J lost 3 bases, V lost 1 base, and 7 bases had no gene match. CDR3 residues: CASSQAPTGQGYEQYF. The CDR3 bases are TGTGCCAGCAGCCAAGCCCCGACGGGACAGGGCTACGAGCAGTACTTC.

The rearrangement uses TRBV20-1 and TRBJ2-1, with 7 bases that match TRBD2. With V trimmed by 1 base and J by 0 bases, 6 bases remained unmatched. The CDR3 is 16 residues long. Germline CDR1 and CDR2: DFQATT and SNEGSKA (reference sequence). The CDR3 bases are TGCAGTGCTAGAGTTGCGACTAGCTTCTCCTACAATGAGCAGTTCTTC. Residues: CSARVATSFSYNEQFF.